This T cell receptor beta chain was sequenced during a study of cytomegalovirus exposure and HLA in healthy donors (TCRdb year 2017). Regarding the research as a whole: In an earlier analysis of under 750 of the donors, about 270 Gb of sequence data and 100 million or so unique TCR beta sequences from 150 million to 200 million T cells were reported. Approximately 300 gigabases of sequencing data and roughly 80 million unique TCR sequences made up an early release that covered several hundred HLA-typed donors. Besides the first cohort of approximately 670 subjects, a separate validation cohort made up of over a hundred different subjects was used. Rather than drawing on any new phenotypic data, the later analysis identified candidate immune exposures from TCR beta sequences and the way those sequences occurred across donors. The study aimed to test whether signatures of past pathogen exposure could be identified by cataloging public T cell receptors. In an earlier analysis of roughly 580 of the donors, high-throughput TCR beta sequencing was used to judge whether each TCR beta V gene segment behaved as functional or pseudogenic. Donor age, sex, ethnicity and CMV serostatus were collected together with the repertoire data. Every discovery cohort repertoire had been produced on one sequencing platform. Typing coverage differed by locus: A, B, C, DRB1 and DQB1 were typed in roughly 620-640 donors, DQA1 in roughly 500, DPA1 in 600 to 610, and DPB1 in just under 490. A handful of DR-DQ haplotypes were handled as single units for association and clustering because linkage in the cohort was strong. The genetic ancestry cluster associated with self-reported Caucasian donors included around 76% of the roughly 390 genotyped donors. A later genetic analysis used genome-wide SNP genotypes for about 65% of the roughly 700 donors, treating that subset as a discovery cohort. In a later analysis, previously published TCR beta repertoires from hundreds of donors were re-analyzed and high-resolution HLA genotyping was added so that TCR occurrence patterns could be studied. To predict cytomegalovirus infection status, the study combined high-throughput TCR immunosequencing, statistical association of individual TCRs with disease status, and machine learning. HLA typing covered class I and class II loci at four-digit resolution. Among around 400 genotyped donors of the cohort, an average of approximately 240,000 unique TCR beta nucleotide sequences was sequenced per donor, of which about 18% were non-productive. Using immunosequencing, the study profiled T cell repertoires from 666 subjects and related those repertoires to cytomegalovirus serostatus. What the study reported, not specific to this receptor: Cytomegalovirus status was reported to be diagnosed by the classifier with high specificity and sensitivity in both the original and validation cohorts. In a later analysis, the rate of TCR association differed among HLA loci, with DRB1 alleles having the most associated TCRs and HLA-C alleles having the fewest. The earlier analysis of nearly 600 of the donors excluded 15 to 20 rarely observed V segments, including chromosome 9 orphons, because counts were too low. Some IMGT-functional V segments, including TRBV6-2 and TRBV6-3, could not be told apart with the 87-base-pair reads, so those segments were excluded. Because HLA typing was missing for some donors at each locus, association tests included only the typed subset. The presence/absence analyses assumed that sequencing depth was roughly uniform across donors, and that assumption may not be true. In an earlier analysis of more than 500 of the donors, most TCR beta V segments appeared in productive rearrangements about 90% or about 30% of the time, broadly matching IMGT annotations. A further reported finding was that TCR beta sequences accurately predicted the HLA-A and HLA-B alleles for most subjects in the first cohort. In a later genetic analysis, fewer N-insertions in productive TCRs were reported among donors in an Asian-associated ancestry cluster than the roughly 670-donor mean. Only TCR beta chains were sequenced in this cohort, and the absence of alpha or paired-chain data limited detectable features. A cluster of highly shared sequence variants was judged likely to represent a technical artifact of the sequencing pipeline. In a later analysis, HLA-associated TCR beta chains showed more clonal expansion and lower generation probabilities than non-associated chains that were equally common. A later analysis found that most CMV-associated TCR beta chains appeared HLA-restricted, with HLA associations seemingly driven largely by CMV exposure. In a later genetic analysis, a missense DCLRE1C variant was associated with V-gene and J-gene trimming of TCR beta chains, and the association was replicated in an independent cohort. Correlated functional status among segregating V segments might be attributable to linkage disequilibrium, but an unknown experimental factor could not be ruled out. According to the authors, the approach could potentially be generalized to other disease states and immunological phenotypes. Strong co-occurrence of HLA alleles, especially DR and DQ, made assigning TCR associations to individual alleles difficult. CMV serostatus was the only immune exposure information available for the cohort. Specific HLA alleles were associated with over 15,000 TCR beta sequences at a false discovery rate of 0.05 in a later analysis. Most TCR sequences were observed very rarely across donors, whereas some public TCRs were present in many individuals. Three of the identified cytomegalovirus-associated TCR beta chains were confirmed in vitro to be specific for cytomegalovirus antigens. According to a later analysis, parvovirus B19, influenza, CMV and Epstein-Barr virus appeared linked to several top co-occurrence clusters. A total of 150 to 200 TCR beta chains were listed by the study as associated with cytomegalovirus.

CDR1 and CDR2, per the germline V gene (reference sequence), are MNHEY and SMNVEV. Including the terminal cysteine and phenylalanine, the CDR3 comprises 14 residues. Only CDR3 DNA is held: 42 bases, read in frame from base 1. V drops 1 base and J drops 5 bases, leaving 12 bases in between. Library generation was performed with the immunoSEQ multiplex PCR assay. The multiplex PCR relied on a mix of 60 forward primers for TCR Vbeta segments and 13 reverse primers for TCR Jbeta segments. The CDR3 region of rearranged TCR beta genes was amplified from genomic DNA with a multiplex PCR assay. The Illumina HiSeq System was used to sequence the amplified TCR beta libraries as 87-base-pair reads. As for the authors' bioinformatics: A later analysis tallied 80 million to 95 million unique TCR beta chains across the 666 repertoires, and some 10 million of those chains were shared by two or more donors. Raw reads were error-corrected and collapsed into unique sequences by a nearest-neighbor algorithm in which closely related sequences were merged to remove PCR and sequencing errors. V, D and J gene segments were assigned by aligning CDR3 sequences to IMGT reference sequences. For a sequence to be retained, at least a six-nucleotide match to both a V gene segment and a J gene segment was required. Rearrangements were classified as productive when the CDR3 lacked stop codons and remained in frame with V and J, and all other rearrangements were classified as non-productive. CDR3 was defined according to IMGT convention as the region running from the second conserved V-encoded cysteine to the conserved J-encoded phenylalanine. Sequences without an unambiguous match to a single V gene segment were excluded from the earlier analysis of approximately 600 of the donors. An earlier analysis of almost 600 of the donors classified V segments as functional when productive rearrangements were above 56.7% and as segregating when the standard deviation between donors was above 5%. A statistical classification framework was developed to diagnose cytomegalovirus status using the catalog of TCR beta chain sequences. In a later analysis, TCR nucleotide sequences were compared against IMGT/GENE-DB human TR gene sequences so that V and J genes could be assigned. Using the TCRdist pipeline, a later analysis assigned CDR3 sequences along with most-parsimonious VDJ recombination scenarios. In a later analysis, each TCR beta chain was defined by its CDR3 amino acid sequence together with its V-gene family, and reads lacking a unique V-gene family were excluded. To address suspected cross-contamination and a sequencing artifact, a later analysis removed some 620 highly shared, low-generation-probability nucleotide sequences. For each public chain, a later analysis derived a clonal expansion index from normalized ranks of inferred template counts within each repertoire. Generation probabilities in a later analysis came from a VDJ recombination model fitted to out-of-frame rearrangements, and those results were checked against IGoR. In a later analysis, hypergeometric tests were used to score TCR-TCR, TCR-HLA and TCR-CMV co-occurrence, with a repertoire-size bias correction applied to TCR pairs. To estimate false discovery rates, a later analysis permuted the HLA or CMV assignments 20 times. In a later analysis, co-occurring TCRs were grouped using DBSCAN, with TCRdist sequence similarity added in when clustering inside HLA-allele-positive subsets. Repertoires with fewer than 30,000 or more than 120,000 public chains were left out of co-occurrence clustering, as were five repertoires with anomalous nucleotide sharing. The immuneACCESS repertoire file appears here via TCRdb, limited to in-frame rearrangements. These files lack a portion of the clones; in checked studies, under half of the deficit traces to unresolved V genes, and the cause of the others is not known. That table supplies the V and J calls and clone size; D and trimming were determined from the DNA. Present in this sample are 110,000 or so clones, 65% to 75% of which were seen just once. The ten largest make up around 4.3% of the sample.

In total, approximately 610 healthy bone marrow donors made up the cohort. At the time of sampling, all cohort members were nominally healthy, though unrecorded immune exposures were likely present. The donor was CMV seropositive and was included in the group of 300 or so seropositive cohort members. Every donor gave a peripheral blood sample, and the peripheral blood mononuclear cells from that sample were used for TCR beta sequencing. Genomic DNA extraction from the blood cell samples was performed with the Qiagen DNeasy Blood Extraction Kit. This clone was observed a few times. The antigen this receptor binds is unknown. Within one base of it there is no much larger clone, and no base qualities were kept.

The source of this sequence is a woman aged 40 to 50 in good health and CMV-seropositive. Input material: PBMCs. The chain couples TRBV27 to TRBJ2-7, and the D gene may be TRBD1, 6 bases matching. DNA sequence: TGTGCCAGCAGTTTATTTACAGGGAGACACGAGCAGTACTTC. Its coded protein is CASSLFTGRHEQYF.